Below, one T cell receptor (beta chain) is given with its context. As originally analysed: Scientists estimated how many nucleated cells there were by amplifying reference gene primers. Here immunoSEQ multiplex PCR was the method, and the copy in TCRdb shows in-frame clones only, minus some. V and J calls and clone size are copied from that table; D and trimming were computed from the DNA. The table lists about 23,000 clones, around 90% of them singletons. This sample is drawn from a study of blood T cell repertoires in COVID-19. Study-wide context: The origin of the acute and convalescent COVID-19 samples was the United States, Italy and Spain.

The ends were cut back, 6 bases at V and 0 bases at J, with 14 bases in the middle. This CDR3 spans 15 amino acids. In germline, CDR1 is SNHLY, CDR2 FYNNEI. The sequence came from a human donor in a cohort sampled during active COVID-19. The chain combines TRBV2 with TRBJ1-2; D is unclear. Source material: peripheral blood. Written as DNA, the CDR3 is TGTGCCAGCAGCATGCGATTCTCCCCTAACTATGGCTACACCTTC. Translated, it gives CASSMRFSPNYGYTF.